Presented here are 4 T cell receptor beta chains from one specimen sequenced in a study of regulatory T cells in long-lasting Graves disease (dated by TCRdb to about 2021). The time point label, as the study defines it: newly diagnosed GD, antithyroid drugs for less than 3 months. For both TCR sequencing and RNA sequencing, RNA was extracted from PBMCs using TRIzol. The library came from multiplex PCR. Instrument used: Illumina HiSeq 4000. iRepertoire HTBI primers and Arm-PCR amplification of CDR3 regions were used to construct TCR beta libraries. TCRdb reanalyzed the raw reads on its own, using fastp at Q25 for trimming and MiXCR for clone calling, and kept in-frame beta chains. Rows are unified per CDR3 protein, each entry keeping the most common DNA and genes. For this sample there are roughly 400,000 distinct CDR3 sequences; 15% to 20% appear just once. The ten top clones hold 23% of the sample.

The same data also contributed to another study, on T cells in Graves' hyperthyroidism and ophthalmopathy.

The sequenced sample was peripheral blood mononuclear cells (PBMCs), obtained at new diagnosis, from a patient treated with antithyroid drugs. These receptors came from a woman younger than 35 with Graves disease. Donor details come from another sample of the same person, matched by shared clones.

This clonotype was picked up many times. This sequence joins TRBV5-6 and TRBJ2-7; the D is unclear. V was shortened by 1 base and J by 7 bases, with 12 bases between the two germline ends. This CDR3 has 13 residues. CDR1 SGHDT and CDR2 YYEEEE come from the germline V gene. The CDR3 nucleotides are TGTGCCAGCAGCTTGCCGGACCAAGAGGAGCAGTACTTC. Translating it yields CASSLPDQEEQYF.

This clonotype was observed at least ten times. The V and J genes are TRBV29-1 and TRBJ2-1, with D possibly matching TRBD2 (6 bases). The CDR3 totals 15 residues. Germline V gene lookup returns CDR1 SQVTM and CDR2 ANQGSEA. V was pared by 3 bases and J by 1 base, with 13 bases between. CDR3 DNA sequence: TGCAGCGTTGACCGCGGGACTCCGTCCTACAATGAGCAGTTCTTC. Protein sequence: CSVDRGTPSYNEQFF.

This rearrangement joins TRBV19 to TRBJ2-7; D perhaps matches TRBD2 (5 bases). The V gene's germline CDR1 is LNHDA and CDR2 SQIVND (reference sequence). V lost 6 bases and J lost 2, with 20 bases in between. CDR3 length equals 16 residues. Here the CDR3 DNA reads TGTGCCAGTAGACAGTTTGGAGGCCGTGCGCCCTACGAGCAGTACTTC. Translated: CASRQFGGRAPYEQYF.

The chain carries TRBV10-3 and TRBJ2-3; no reliable D call. Germline V gives CDR1 ENHRY, CDR2 SYGVKD. Trimming cost V 0 bases and J 6 bases, with 10 bases left between them. The CDR3 sequence is 14 residues long. The CDR3 loop reads CAISESVDADTQYF. DNA for the CDR3: TGTGCCATCAGTGAGTCAGTGGACGCTGATACGCAGTATTTT.